Listed here are 15 T cell receptor beta chains from one sample, sequenced in a study of molecular identifiers for immune sequencing clone quantification. Via MiXCR, TCRdb re-called the PCR reads, giving one row per CDR3 protein. The sample has some 580,000 distinct CDR3 sequences; roughly 25% are singletons. Sequencing input: naive CD8+ T cells from blood, with Jurkat cell RNA spiked in. Subset noted: FACS-sorted CD8+CD4-CCR7+CD45RA+ naive T cells. The receptors derive from a human donor in good health. Some libraries in this study had Jurkat cell RNA spiked in.

This clonotype was picked up many times. This chain uses TRBV2 with TRBJ2-3; 11 bases agree with TRBD2. The CDR3 totals 15 residues. The germline V gene has CDR1 SNHLY and CDR2 FYNNEI. Losses at the gene ends were 6 bases for V and 4 bases for J; bases not matched to a gene: 6. The CDR3 is CASRASGRRSDTQYF. CDR3 sequence (DNA): TGTGCCAGCAGAGCTAGCGGGAGGAGGTCAGATACGCAGTATTTT.

This clonotype was picked up many times. The rearrangement links TRBV19 to TRBJ2-3; 7 nucleotides match TRBD1. The trim removed 7 bases at V and 2 bases at J, leaving 6 bases unmatched. This CDR3 is built from 14 residues. Germline V gene data show CDR1 as LNHDA and CDR2 as SQIVND (reference sequence). This CDR3 is CASKTDRITDTQYF. The CDR3 bases are TGTGCCAGTAAAACGGACAGGATCACAGATACGCAGTATTTT.

Details on this clonotype: At one boundary the junction diverges from the germline segment, which might be a read error. V gene TRBV20-1 combines with J gene TRBJ2-5; D not resolved. CDR1 and CDR2 (germline): DFQATT, SNEGSKA (reference sequence). The CDR3 extends over 13 amino acids. CDR3 residues: CSARWASFETQYF. The DNA for the CDR3 is TGCAGTGCTAGGTGGGCTAGTTTTGAGACGCAGTACTTC.

Regarding this clonotype: A read error may be the cause here, since a much bigger clone is one base away. The J gene is TRBJ2-7, the V gene TRBV6-1, with D possibly called TRBD1 or TRBD2 (6 bases each). The CDR3 is 12 amino acids. The germline CDR1 and CDR2 sequences are MNHNS and SASEGT. This CDR3 is CASSEAGGELYF. CDR3 coding DNA: TGTGCCAGCAGTGAAGCGGGGGGCGAGCTGTACTTC.

This clonotype was seen at least ten times. This chain joins TRBV2 and TRBJ1-4; no clear D. Trimming removed 8 bases at V and 2 bases at J, with 15 bases between. The germline V gene encodes CDR1 SNHLY and CDR2 FYNNEI. The CDR3 is made up of 15 amino acids. The DNA of the CDR3 is TGTGCCAGCGGTCTTCAGCAGGCCACTAATGAAAAACTGTTTTTT. Translating gives CASGLQQATNEKLFF.

The sample holds many counts of this clonotype. This chain uses TRBV6-2 or TRBV6-3 with TRBJ2-3; D is uncertain. The germline V gene has CDR1 MNHEY and CDR2 SVGEGT. This CDR3 has 13 residues. Trimming cost V 7 bases and J 4 bases, with 12 bases left between them. Here the CDR3 DNA reads TGTGCCAGCACCATAGGACCCGCAGATACGCAGTATTTT. This encodes CASTIGPADTQYF.

This clonotype was counted at least ten times. This chain links TRBV7-9 with TRBJ2-1, with D unresolved. Trimming took 1 base from V and 9 from J, leaving 13 bases between them. Germline V gene data show CDR1 as SEHNR and CDR2 as FQNEAQ (reference sequence). The CDR3 has 14 residues. The CDR3 DNA sequence: TGTGCCAGCAGCTTAGGACTGGCTAATGTTGAGCAGTTCTTC. Encoded protein: CASSLGLANVEQFF.

This clonotype showed up many times. The chain joins TRBV9 to TRBJ2-3, with 12 nucleotides matching TRBD2. Germline CDR1 is SGDLS and CDR2 is YYNGEE. Trimming cost V 4 bases and J 7 bases; bases outside gene matches: 10. The CDR3 has 16 amino acids. The CDR3 is CASSSNLAGGPNTQYF. The CDR3 nucleotides read TGTGCCAGCAGCTCTAATCTAGCGGGGGGGCCAAATACGCAGTATTTT.

Only a few counts were recorded for this clonotype. The V call is TRBV27, the J call TRBJ2-7; the match to TRBD2 covers 7 bases. The germline V gene has CDR1 MNHEY and CDR2 SMNVEV (reference sequence). The length of the CDR3 is 14 residues. Unmatched junction bases numbered 4, after V lost 0 bases and J lost 5 bases. The CDR3 DNA sequence: TGTGCCAGCAGTTTATCCGGGGGGTCAAACGAGCAGTACTTC. Residues: CASSLSGGSNEQYF.

As to this clonotype: A much larger clone sits a single nucleotide away, making a read error possible. The V and J genes are TRBV28 and TRBJ2-7; D remains ambiguous. Germline V gene data show CDR1 as MDHEN and CDR2 as SYDVKM. The ends were cut back, 8 bases at V and 8 bases at J, with 22 bases in the middle. This CDR3 region has 14 residues. The CDR3 loop reads CASASMDGPMKQYF. The CDR3 nucleotides are TGTGCCAGCGCCTCGATGGACGGCCCAATGAAGCAGTACTTC.

As concerns this clonotype: A single base separates this from a much larger clone, so it may be a read error. The rearrangement joins TRBV28 to TRBJ1-1, with 9 bases aligning to TRBD1. Per the germline V gene, CDR1 is MDHEN and CDR2 is SYDVKM. The CDR3 is made up of 14 amino acids. With V trimmed by 8 bases and J by 1 base, 5 bases remained unmatched. This CDR3 is CASCRDRANTEAFF. The CDR3 DNA is TGTGCCAGCTGTAGGGACAGGGCGAACACTGAAGCTTTCTTT.

This clonotype was recorded at least ten times. The J gene is TRBJ2-2, the V gene TRBV6-5; D not certain. The CDR3 is 14 residues long. The ends were cut back, 2 bases at V and 3 bases at J, with 7 bases in the middle. The germline CDR1 and CDR2 sequences are MNHEY and SVGAGI. CDR3: CASSYGQYTGELFF. The CDR3 nucleotides read TGTGCCAGCAGTTACGGTCAATACACCGGGGAGCTGTTTTTT.

This clonotype has more than one count but fewer than ten. The V call is TRBV28, the J call TRBJ2-7; no clear D. Per germline, CDR1 MDHEN and CDR2 SYDVKM. The CDR3 spans 15 residues. V lost 6 bases and J lost 0, with 15 bases in between. CDR3 DNA: TGTGCCAGCAGGCTCCCTGGCGGCCCCTCCTACGAGCAGTACTTC. The encoded protein is CASRLPGGPSYEQYF. The variable domain in full, completed from reference TRBV28 and TRBJ2-7, reads DVKVTQSSRYLVKRTGEKVFLECVQDMDHENMFWYRQDPGLGLRLIYFSYDVKMKEKGDIPEGYSVSREKKERFSLILESASTNQTSMYLCASRLPGGPSYEQYFGPGTRLTVT.

Concerning this clonotype itself: A clone one base away is much larger, so this may be a read error. The CDR3 is CAGSPPGQMYEQYF. DNA of the CDR3: TGTGCCGGCAGCCCCCCGGGGCAGATGTACGAGCAGTACTTC. The chain is built from TRBV7-6 and TRBJ2-7; D is perhaps TRBD1 or TRBD2 (5 bases each). This CDR3 has 14 residues. The germline V gene encodes CDR1 SGHVS and CDR2 FNYEAQ.

The count of this clonotype is one. The conserved phenylalanine or tryptophan normally closing the CDR3 is absent here, so this likely arose from a read error. This sequence joins TRBV13 and TRBJ2-3, with 7 positions matching TRBD2. This CDR3 has 16 amino acids. V shed 5 bases, J shed 4 bases, and the junction held 12 bases outside the gene matches. From germline, CDR1 is PRHDT and CDR2 FYEKMQ (reference sequence). The CDR3 nucleotides are TGTGCCAGCAGCCCCTCACTAGCGTGGGCCCCAGATACGCAGTATGTT. Amino acid sequence: CASSPSLAWAPDTQYV.